The rows below give T cell receptor beta chains drawn from one sample of a study of T cell responses to AZD1222 COVID-19 vaccine. The repertoire was sequenced with immunoSEQ multiplex PCR; TCRdb's copy has only in-frame clones and lacks some. The sample records about 120,000 clones, about 88% being singletons. Sample: peripheral blood, taken on day 0 of AZD1222 vaccination. These receptors all stem from an adult in good health. CDR3s include the opening cysteine and the closing phenylalanine or tryptophan. The D gene is left open where the match is weak. Where a row states a size, it is once, few, many or the class of an expanded clone; other rows omit it.

abundance	v_gene	d_gene	j_gene	len	CDR3aa	CDR3nt
-	TRBV9	-	TRBJ1-1	14	CASSVGGRSTEAFF	TGTGCCAGCAGCGTAGGGGGCCGGAGCACTGAAGCTTTCTTT
once	TRBV7-9	TRBD1	TRBJ2-1	16	CASSLAGTGSYNEQFF	TGTGCCAGCAGCTTAGCCGGGACAGGGTCCTACAATGAGCAGTTCTTC
-	TRBV5-1	-	TRBJ2-1	15	CASSLGNSAYNEQFF	TGCGCCAGCAGCTTGGGGAATAGTGCGTACAATGAGCAGTTCTTC
-	TRBV7-2	TRBD2	TRBJ2-7	15	CASSLTGTSGYEQYF	TGTGCCAGCAGCCTAACCGGGACTAGCGGCTACGAGCAGTACTTC
-	TRBV5-4	-	TRBJ2-1	15	CASSPDRSSYNEQFF	TGTGCCAGCAGCCCAGACAGGAGCTCCTACAATGAGCAGTTCTTC
-	TRBV6-1	-	TRBJ2-7	15	CASSEVQATTYEQYF	TGTGCCAGCAGTGAAGTACAGGCCACCACCTACGAGCAGTACTTC
-	TRBV6-5	TRBD2	TRBJ2-2	15	CASRGLGVGTGELFF	TGTGCCAGCAGGGGACTAGGGGTCGGCACCGGGGAGCTGTTTTTT
-	TRBV5-1	-	TRBJ2-2	12	CASSLGSGELFF	TGCGCCAGCAGCTTGGGTTCCGGGGAGCTGTTTTTT
once	TRBV6-2/TRBV6-3	TRBD2	TRBJ2-6	19	CASSYSLLAGFSGANVLTF	TGTGCCAGCAGTTACTCGCTCCTAGCGGGATTCTCTGGGGCCAACGTCCTGACTTTC
-	TRBV28	TRBD1	TRBJ1-1	12	CASSSRTGGAFF	TGTGCCAGCAGCTCCCGGACAGGGGGCGCTTTCTTT
-	TRBV7-2	-	TRBJ2-1	16	CASSLAGESSYNEQFF	TGTGCCAGCAGCTTAGCAGGGGAGAGCTCCTACAATGAGCAGTTCTTC
-	TRBV3-1/TRBV3-2	TRBD1	TRBJ1-1	12	CASTTGGTEAFF	TGTGCCAGCACCACAGGGGGGACTGAAGCTTTCTTT
-	TRBV30	TRBD2	TRBJ2-7	13	CAWSPGGAYEQYF	TGTGCCTGGAGTCCGGGGGGAGCCTACGAGCAGTACTTC
-	TRBV7-6	-	TRBJ1-1	15	CASSPRPGMNTEAFF	TGTGCCAGCAGCCCACGGCCAGGGATGAACACTGAAGCTTTCTTT
-	TRBV6-1	TRBD1	TRBJ1-5	14	CASSEMTGDQPQHF	TGTGCCAGCAGTGAAATGACAGGGGATCAGCCCCAGCATTTT